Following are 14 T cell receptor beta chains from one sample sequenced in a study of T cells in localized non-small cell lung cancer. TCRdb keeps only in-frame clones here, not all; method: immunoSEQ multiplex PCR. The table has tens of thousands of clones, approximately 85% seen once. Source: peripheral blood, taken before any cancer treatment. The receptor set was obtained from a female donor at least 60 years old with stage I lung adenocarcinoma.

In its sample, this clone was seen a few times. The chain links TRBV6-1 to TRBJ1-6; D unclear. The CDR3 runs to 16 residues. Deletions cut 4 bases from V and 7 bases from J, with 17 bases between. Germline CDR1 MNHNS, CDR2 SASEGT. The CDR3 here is CASSVGRRPLNSPLHF. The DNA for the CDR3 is TGTGCCAGCAGTGTAGGGCGGAGACCACTAAATTCACCCCTCCACTTT.

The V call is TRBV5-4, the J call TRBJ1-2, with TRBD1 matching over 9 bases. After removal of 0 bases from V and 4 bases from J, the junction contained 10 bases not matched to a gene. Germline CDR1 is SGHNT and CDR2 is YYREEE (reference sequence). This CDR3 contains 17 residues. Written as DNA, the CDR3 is TGTGCCAGCAGCTTGGGTGGGACAGGGCTAGGGTCCTATGGCTACACCTTC. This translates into CASSLGGTGLGSYGYTF.

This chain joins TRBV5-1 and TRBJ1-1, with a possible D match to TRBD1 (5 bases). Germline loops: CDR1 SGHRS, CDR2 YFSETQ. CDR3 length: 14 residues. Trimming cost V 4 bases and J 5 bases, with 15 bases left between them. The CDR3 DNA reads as TGCGCCAGCAGCCCGAGGGGTCGGAATACTGAAGCTTTCTTT. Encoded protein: CASSPRGRNTEAFF.

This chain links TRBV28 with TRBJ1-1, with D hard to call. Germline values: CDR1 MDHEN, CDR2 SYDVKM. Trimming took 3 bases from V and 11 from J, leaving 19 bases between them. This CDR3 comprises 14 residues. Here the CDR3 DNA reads TGTGCCAGCAGTTTTTGGCCAGGCAACGAAGGGGCTTTCTTT. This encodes CASSFWPGNEGAFF.

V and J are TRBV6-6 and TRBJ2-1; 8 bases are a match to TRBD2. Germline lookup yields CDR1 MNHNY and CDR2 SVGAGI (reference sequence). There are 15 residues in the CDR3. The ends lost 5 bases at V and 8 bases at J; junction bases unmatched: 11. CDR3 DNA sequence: TGTGCCAGCAGTGCAGCGGGGGAGGGCCTCTATGAGCAGTTCTTC. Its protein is CASSAAGEGLYEQFF.

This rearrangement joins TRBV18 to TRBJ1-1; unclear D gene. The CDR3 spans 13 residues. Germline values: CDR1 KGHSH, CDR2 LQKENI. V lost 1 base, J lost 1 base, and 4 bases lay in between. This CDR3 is CASSPRTNTEAFF. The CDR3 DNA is TGTGCCAGCTCACCACGGACGAACACTGAAGCTTTCTTT.

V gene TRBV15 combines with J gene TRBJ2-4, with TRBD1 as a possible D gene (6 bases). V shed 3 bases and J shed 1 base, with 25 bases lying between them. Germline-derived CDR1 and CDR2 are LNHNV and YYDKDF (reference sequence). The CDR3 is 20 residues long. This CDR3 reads CATSRNAGDTIQSAKNIQYF. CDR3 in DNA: TGTGCCACCAGCAGGAACGCCGGGGACACGATCCAGTCCGCCAAAAACATTCAGTACTTC.

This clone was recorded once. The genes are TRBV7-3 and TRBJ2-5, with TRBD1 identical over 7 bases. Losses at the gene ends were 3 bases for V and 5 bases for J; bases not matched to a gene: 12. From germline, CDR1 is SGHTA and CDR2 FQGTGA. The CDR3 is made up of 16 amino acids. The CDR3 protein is CASSLGARTGAETQYF. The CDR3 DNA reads TGTGCCAGCAGCTTGGGGGCTAGAACAGGGGCTGAGACCCAGTACTTC.

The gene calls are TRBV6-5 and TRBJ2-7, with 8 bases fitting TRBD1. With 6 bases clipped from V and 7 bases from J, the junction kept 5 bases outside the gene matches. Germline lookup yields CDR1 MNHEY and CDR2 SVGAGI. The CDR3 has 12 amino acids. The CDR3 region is CASRPGQGEQYF. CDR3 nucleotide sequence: TGTGCCAGCAGGCCCGGACAGGGTGAGCAGTACTTC.

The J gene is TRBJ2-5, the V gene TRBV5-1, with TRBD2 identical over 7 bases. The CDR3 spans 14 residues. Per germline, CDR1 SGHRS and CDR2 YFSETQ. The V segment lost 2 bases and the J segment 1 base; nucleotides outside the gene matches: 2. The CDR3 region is CASSFSGAQETQYF. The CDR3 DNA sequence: TGCGCCAGCAGCTTCAGCGGGGCCCAAGAGACCCAGTACTTC.

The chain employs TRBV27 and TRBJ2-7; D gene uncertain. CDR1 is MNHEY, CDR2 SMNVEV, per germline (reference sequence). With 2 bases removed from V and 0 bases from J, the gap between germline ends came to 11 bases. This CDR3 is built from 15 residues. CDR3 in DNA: TGTGCCAGCAGTTTAAAACCTCCGAGCTCCTACGAGCAGTACTTC. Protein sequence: CASSLKPPSSYEQYF.

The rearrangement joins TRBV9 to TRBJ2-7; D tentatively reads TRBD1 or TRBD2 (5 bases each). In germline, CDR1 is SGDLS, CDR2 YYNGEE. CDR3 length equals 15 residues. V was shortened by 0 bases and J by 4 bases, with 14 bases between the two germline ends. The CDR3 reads CASSVATGAPYEQYF. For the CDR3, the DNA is TGTGCCAGCAGCGTAGCCACCGGGGCCCCTTACGAGCAGTACTTC.

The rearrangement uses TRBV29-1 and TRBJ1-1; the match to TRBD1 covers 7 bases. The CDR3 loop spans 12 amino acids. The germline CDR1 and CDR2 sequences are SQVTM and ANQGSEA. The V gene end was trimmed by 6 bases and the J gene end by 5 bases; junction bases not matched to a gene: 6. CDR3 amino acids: CSVIGQATEAFF. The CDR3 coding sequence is TGCAGCGTCATTGGACAGGCGACTGAAGCTTTCTTT. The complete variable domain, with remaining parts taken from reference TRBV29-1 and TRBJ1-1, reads SAVISQKPSRDICQRGTSLTIQCQVDSQVTMMFWYRQQPGQSLTLIATANQGSEATYESGFVIDKFPISRPNLTFSTLTVSNMSPEDSSIYLCSVIGQATEAFFGQGTRLTVV.

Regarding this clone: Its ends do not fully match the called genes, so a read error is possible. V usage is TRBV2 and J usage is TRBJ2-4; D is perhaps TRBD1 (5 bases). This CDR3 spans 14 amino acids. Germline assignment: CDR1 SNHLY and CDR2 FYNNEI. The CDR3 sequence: CTSTGTGNTNIQYF. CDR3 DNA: TGTACCAGCACTGGCACAGGCAATACAAACATTCAGTACTTC.